One and the same sample provided the 27 T cell receptor beta chains below, sequenced in a study of blood T cell repertoires in COVID-19. Produced via immunoSEQ multiplex PCR; TCRdb's table is partial and in-frame only. The table has more than 200,000 clones, around 87% seen once. The sequenced material came from peripheral blood. The source is a woman aged 60-70 years with COVID-19, enrolled during active disease.

The CDR3 bases are TGTGCCACCAGTGTGGCGGGGACAGGGGCCCATTCAAGCTACAATGAGCAGTTCTTC. Its translation is CATSVAGTGAHSSYNEQFF. This chain uses TRBV24-1 with TRBJ2-1; 10 positions agree with TRBD1. CDR3 length equals 19 residues. CDR1 KGHDR and CDR2 SFDVKD come from the germline V gene. With 5 bases clipped from V and 3 bases from J, the junction kept 15 bases outside the gene matches.

The chain is built from TRBV6-5 and TRBJ2-2, with D unclear. V shed 6 bases and J shed 1 base, with 9 bases lying between them. The CDR3 spans 14 residues. Germline V lookup: CDR1 MNHEY, CDR2 SVGAGI. Written as DNA, the CDR3 is TGTGCCAGCAGGACAACAGTGAACACCGGGGAGCTGTTTTTT. As protein: CASRTTVNTGELFF.

The sample holds a few counts of this clone. This chain connects TRBV24-1 to TRBJ2-5, with 7 bases that match TRBD2. CDR1 is KGHDR, CDR2 SFDVKD, per germline. After removal of 3 bases from V and 5 bases from J, the junction contained 11 bases not matched to a gene. The CDR3 runs 16 residues. Here the CDR3 DNA reads TGTGCCACCAGTGATCCGGGGGGACTGGGCTATGAGACCCAGTACTTC. Translating it yields CATSDPGGLGYETQYF.

A single count supports this clone. The chain links TRBV30 to TRBJ2-2, with D perhaps TRBD1 (5 bases). Trimming removed 0 bases from V and 6 bases from J, with 8 bases in between. Per the germline V gene, CDR1 is GTSNPN and CDR2 is SVGIG (reference sequence). CDR3 size: 13 residues. CDR3 sequence: CAWSVGVSGELFF. CDR3 DNA sequence: TGTGCCTGGAGTGTAGGGGTCTCCGGGGAGCTGTTTTTT.

The V call is TRBV7-8, the J call TRBJ2-2; 7 nucleotides line up with TRBD2. From germline, CDR1 is SGHVS and CDR2 FQNEAQ. There are 15 residues in the CDR3. The V gene end was trimmed by 2 bases and the J gene end by 5 bases; junction bases not matched to a gene: 5. The CDR3 protein is CASSLRLAETGELFF. The CDR3 DNA sequence: TGTGCCAGCAGCTTACGGCTAGCGGAGACCGGGGAGCTGTTTTTT.

This clone was observed a single time. V and J are TRBV3-1 (or the pseudogene TRBV3-2) and TRBJ2-1; TRBD2 matches at 9 bases. CDR1 is LGHDT and CDR2 is YNNKEL in the germline V gene (reference sequence). J lost 8 bases, V lost 2 bases, and 7 bases had no gene match. The CDR3 length is 15 residues. The CDR3 is CASSQHSGSGDEQFF. The CDR3 region has the DNA TGTGCCAGCAGCCAACATAGCGGGAGCGGGGATGAGCAGTTCTTC.

This sequence joins TRBV9 and TRBJ2-2; no definite D call. V lost 3 bases and J 13 bases, leaving 16 bases between the germline ends. The germline CDR1 and CDR2 sequences are SGDLS and YYNGEE. The CDR3 totals 13 residues. The CDR3 sequence: CASSALDWVGLFF. Here the CDR3 DNA reads TGTGCCAGCAGCGCCCTCGACTGGGTCGGGCTGTTTTTT.

This sequence joins TRBV3-1 (or the pseudogene TRBV3-2) and TRBJ2-1, with D perhaps matching TRBD1 (6 bases). The CDR3 extends over 17 amino acids. The ends were cut back, 1 base at V and 6 bases at J, with 19 bases in the middle. Germline CDR1 LGHDT, CDR2 YNNKEL (reference sequence). As DNA, the CDR3 is TGTGCCAGCAGCCAAGGGGCCAACAGGGCGATAGGCAATGAGCAGTTCTTC. Encoded protein: CASSQGANRAIGNEQFF.

This clone came up a few times. J is TRBJ2-2 and V is TRBV30; a possible D gene is TRBD1 (6 bases). V lost 4 bases, J lost 3 bases, and 15 bases lay in between. The length of the CDR3 is 15 residues. Germline-derived CDR1 and CDR2 are GTSNPN and SVGIG (reference sequence). The chain's CDR3 is CAWTPLGADTGELFF. The CDR3 DNA reads as TGTGCCTGGACACCATTGGGGGCCGACACCGGGGAGCTGTTTTTT.

Notes on this clone: The same CDR3 is also encoded by other DNA sequences in this sample. The chain recombines TRBV6-5 with TRBJ1-1; no firm D call. CDR1 MNHEY and CDR2 SVGAGI come from the germline V gene. The CDR3 totals 12 residues. Between the trimmed V and J ends, which lost 4 bases and 0 bases, there was a span of 3 bases. CDR3 in amino acids: CASSLVNTEAFF. CDR3 bases: TGTGCCAGCAGTTTAGTGAACACTGAAGCTTTCTTT.

The V call is TRBV29-1, the J call TRBJ2-6, with 8 bases identical to TRBD1. V lost 4 bases and J lost 1; bases outside the gene matches: 3. Germline V gives CDR1 SQVTM, CDR2 ANQGSEA. This CDR3 contains 15 residues. CDR3 bases: TGCAGCGTTGGGACAGGGCGATCTGGGGCCAACGTCCTGACTTTC. Its translation is CSVGTGRSGANVLTF. Full variable domain (rest looked up from reference TRBV29-1 and TRBJ2-6): SAVISQKPSRDICQRGTSLTIQCQVDSQVTMMFWYRQQPGQSLTLIATANQGSEATYESGFVIDKFPISRPNLTFSTLTVSNMSPEDSSIYLCSVGTGRSGANVLTFGAGSRLTVL.

The rearrangement links TRBV21-1 to TRBJ1-3; the table names TRBD1, a call not compared with the DNA. TRBV21-1 represents a pseudogene. This CDR3 is built from 16 residues. The DNA for the CDR3 is TGTGCCAGCAGCAAAATCTTGGCAGTTCTCGGAAACACCATATATTTT. Its protein product is CASSKILAVLGNTIYF.

The J gene is TRBJ2-7, the V gene TRBV19; D gene ambiguous. V gave up 2 bases and J gave up 4 bases, with 9 bases separating them. Germline V gene lookup returns CDR1 LNHDA and CDR2 SQIVND (reference sequence). The CDR3 is 13 residues long. The CDR3 here is CASSISRLYEQYF. CDR3 DNA sequence: TGTGCCAGTAGTATATCCAGGTTGTACGAGCAGTACTTC.

The V call is TRBV6-4, the J call TRBJ1-6, with D perhaps matching TRBD1 (5 bases). The CDR3 runs to 15 residues. Germline values: CDR1 MRHNA, CDR2 SNTAGT. Trimming cost V 6 bases and J 1 base, with 10 bases left between them. The CDR3 loop is CASSLEGSYNSPLHF. In nucleotides, the CDR3 is TGTGCCAGCAGCTTGGAGGGGTCCTATAATTCACCCCTCCACTTT.

The chain uses TRBV27 and TRBJ1-5; 9 nucleotides agree with TRBD1. From germline, CDR1 is MNHEY and CDR2 SMNVEV (reference sequence). The CDR3 contains 19 residues. The junction had 15 bases not matched to a gene; V was cut back by 6 bases and J by 0 bases. In nucleotides, the CDR3 is TGTGCCAGCAGCCGACGCCCCGGGACAGGGCGCCTTAGCAATCAGCCCCAGCATTTT. It translates to CASSRRPGTGRLSNQPQHF.

This chain links TRBV19 with TRBJ1-5, with 7 bases lining up with TRBD1. Germline V lookup: CDR1 LNHDA, CDR2 SQIVND (reference sequence). After removal of 5 bases from V and 1 base from J, the junction contained 5 bases not matched to a gene. CDR3 size: 15 residues. As DNA, the CDR3 is TGTGCCAGTAGTGTACAGGGGAGCAGCAATCAGCCCCAGCATTTT. Translated, it gives CASSVQGSSNQPQHF.

The gene calls are TRBV14 and TRBJ2-3; TRBD2 matches 10 bases. Trimming took 4 bases from V and 6 from J; bases not matched to a gene: 7. CDR1 is SGHDN and CDR2 is FVKESK in the germline V gene. The CDR3 sequence is 15 residues long. Written as DNA, the CDR3 is TGTGCCAGCAGCCGGACTAGCGGCAGGGGGGATACGCAGTATTTT. This gives the protein CASSRTSGRGDTQYF.

The chain recombines TRBV27 with TRBJ2-2; no clear D. This CDR3 has 15 residues. Germline V gene sequence: CDR1 MNHEY, CDR2 SMNVEV (reference sequence). V dropped 6 bases and J dropped 0 bases, with 11 bases sitting between them. The CDR3 bases are TGTGCCAGCAGGGTCGCGGTCGCGAACACCGGGGAGCTGTTTTTT. Residues: CASRVAVANTGELFF.

The gene calls are TRBV11-3 and TRBJ1-3; TRBD1 matches at 7 bases. This CDR3 has 14 amino acids. After removal of 5 bases from V and 3 bases from J, the junction contained 4 bases not matched to a gene. CDR1 is SGHNT, CDR2 YENEEA, per germline. CDR3 amino acids: CASSHRDSGNTIYF. CDR3 bases: TGTGCCAGCAGCCACCGGGACAGTGGAAACACCATATATTTT.

The chain has TRBV5-1 and TRBJ1-1, with D possibly TRBD1 on 5 matching bases. This CDR3 has 14 residues. Deletions cut 0 bases from V and 7 bases from J, with 13 bases between. CDR1 is SGHRS, CDR2 YFSETQ, per germline. This CDR3 reads CASSLVSRENEAFF. Here the CDR3 DNA reads TGCGCCAGCAGCTTGGTAAGCAGGGAAAATGAAGCTTTCTTT.

This sequence joins TRBV28 and TRBJ2-7, with TRBD2 matching 13 bases. Unmatched junction bases numbered 7, after V lost 6 bases and J lost 5 bases. Germline CDR1 reads MDHEN; CDR2 reads SYDVKM. The CDR3 runs to 15 residues. CDR3 in DNA: TGTGCCAGCAGCACTAGCGGGAGGGCCGTCGACGAGCAGTACTTC. Translation: CASSTSGRAVDEQYF. Using reference TRBV28 and TRBJ2-7 for the parts outside the CDR3, the full variable domain is DVKVTQSSRYLVKRTGEKVFLECVQDMDHENMFWYRQDPGLGLRLIYFSYDVKMKEKGDIPEGYSVSREKKERFSLILESASTNQTSMYLCASSTSGRAVDEQYFGPGTRLTVT.

The chain recombines TRBV11-2 with TRBJ2-1, with TRBD2 identical over 10 bases. CDR3 length: 15 amino acids. Germline V gene sequence: CDR1 SGHAT, CDR2 FQNNGV. V shed 0 bases and J 7 bases; nucleotides not matched to a gene: 3. CDR3: CASSLEVAGGNEQFF. The CDR3 bases are TGTGCCAGCAGCTTAGAGGTAGCGGGAGGTAATGAGCAGTTCTTC.

V and J are TRBV7-3 and TRBJ2-1; 8 nucleotides match TRBD2. Germline V gives CDR1 SGHTA, CDR2 FQGTGA. V trimming: 5 bases; J trimming: 3 bases; junction bases outside the gene matches: 12. The CDR3 contains 17 residues. The CDR3 loop is CASSPTGAGELYNEQFF. DNA for the CDR3: TGTGCCAGCAGCCCCACAGGAGCGGGAGAACTCTACAATGAGCAGTTCTTC.

V usage is TRBV18 and J usage is TRBJ2-3; possible D gene TRBD1, 5 bases. The germline CDR1 and CDR2 sequences are KGHSH and LQKENI. This CDR3 has 15 amino acids. The V gene lost 2 bases and the J gene lost 2 bases, with 11 bases spanning the gap. CDR3 loop: CASSPRGLDTDTQYF. In DNA, the CDR3 is TGTGCCAGCTCACCAAGGGGTCTAGACACAGATACGCAGTATTTT.

This clone was counted once. The chain combines TRBV5-6 with TRBJ2-3; D is possibly TRBD1 (6 bases). CDR1 SGHDT and CDR2 YYEEEE come from the germline V gene. The CDR3 is made up of 13 amino acids. Trimming left V 4 bases short and J 2 bases short, with 8 bases between. The CDR3 nucleotides read TGTGCCAGCAGCCGGACAGACACAGATACGCAGTATTTT. Protein product: CASSRTDTDTQYF. Together with reference TRBV5-6 and TRBJ2-3, the CDR3 gives the full variable domain: DAGVTQSPTHLIKTRGQQVTLRCSPKSGHDTVSWYQQALGQGPQFIFQYYEEEERQRGNFPDRFSGHQFPNYSSELNVNALLLGDSALYLCASSRTDTDTQYFGPGTRLTVL.

The gene calls are TRBV27 and TRBJ1-2, with a possible D match to TRBD1 (6 bases). Trimming took 6 bases from V and 4 from J, leaving 15 bases between them. The CDR3 runs to 14 residues. Per the germline V gene, CDR1 is MNHEY and CDR2 is SMNVEV (reference sequence). The CDR3 spells CASRQRGGIYGYTF. CDR3 sequence (DNA): TGTGCCAGCAGGCAAAGGGGGGGGATCTATGGCTACACCTTC.

This clone appeared a few times. The CDR3: CATQDRAAGELFF. The DNA of the CDR3 is TGTGCCACCCAAGACAGGGCGGCCGGGGAGCTGTTTTTT. This chain uses TRBV24-1 with TRBJ2-2, with 7 bases identical to TRBD1. CDR1 KGHDR and CDR2 SFDVKD come from the germline V gene. The CDR3 length is 13 residues. The J segment lost 6 bases and the V segment lost 9 bases, leaving 6 bases of the junction unmatched.